Presented here are 7 T cell receptor beta chains from one specimen sequenced in a study of blood T cell repertoires in COVID-19. Sequencing used immunoSEQ multiplex PCR; TCRdb keeps in-frame clones, though not all of them. The sample gives 80,000 to 95,000 clones, approximately 86% of which show up once; roughly 12% is in the top ten. Sequenced input: peripheral blood. The receptors were sampled from a human donor in a cohort sampled during active COVID-19.

The V and J genes are TRBV14 and TRBJ1-6, with 7 bases fitting TRBD1. Losses at the gene ends were 4 bases for V and 1 base for J; bases not matched to a gene: 7. CDR3 length: 17 residues. Germline V gene lookup returns CDR1 SGHDN and CDR2 FVKESK. The CDR3 DNA follows: TGTGCCAGCAGCCTTCGCAGGGGGTCGTCCTATAATTCACCCCTCCACTTT. Protein product: CASSLRRGSSYNSPLHF.

CDR3 DNA: TGTGCCAGCAGCTCAGCGGGGGGGCAAGAGACCCAGTACTTC. As protein: CASSSAGGQETQYF. This chain connects TRBV7-9 to TRBJ2-5; 10 bases fit TRBD2. V was pared by 4 bases and J by 2 bases, with 1 base of the junction left unmatched. Germline assignment: CDR1 SEHNR and CDR2 FQNEAQ (reference sequence). This CDR3 spans 14 amino acids. Full variable domain (outside the CDR3, taken from reference TRBV7-9 and TRBJ2-5): DTGVSQNPRHKITKRGQNVTFRCDPISEHNRLYWYRQTLGQGPEFLTYFQNEAQLEKSRLLSDRFSAERPKGSFSTLEIQRTEQGDSAMYLCASSSAGGQETQYFGPGTRLLVL.

This clone occurred once. The rearrangement joins TRBV11-2 to TRBJ2-4; D is ambiguous. The CDR3 consists of 15 residues. Trimming cost V 2 bases and J 0 bases, with 8 bases left between them. Germline CDR1 and CDR2: SGHAT and FQNNGV. As DNA, the CDR3 is TGTGCCAGCAGCTTAATAATACTAGCCAAAAACATTCAGTACTTC. Translation gives CASSLIILAKNIQYF.

This chain uses TRBV3-1 (or the pseudogene TRBV3-2) with TRBJ2-6; D gene uncertain. V dropped 0 bases and J dropped 0 bases, with 3 bases sitting between them. The CDR3 is made up of 15 amino acids. From germline, CDR1 is LGHDT and CDR2 YNNKEL (reference sequence). In nucleotides, the CDR3 is TGTGCCAGCAGCCAAGATCACTCTGGGGCCAACGTCCTGACTTTC. Translating gives CASSQDHSGANVLTF.

This clone came up a few times. The chain combines TRBV10-3 with TRBJ1-5; the D gene is possibly TRBD1 (5 bases). Germline V gene data show CDR1 as ENHRY and CDR2 as SYGVKD. The CDR3 is 14 residues long. Trimming took off 6 bases at V and 6 bases at J, with 15 bases between the two ends. CDR3 bases: TGTGCCATCAGGGCGGGGGGATCCGGTCAGCCCCAGCATTTT. As protein: CAIRAGGSGQPQHF.

As DNA, the CDR3 is TGTGCCAGTAGTATAGAGGGACAGTCACCCCTCCACTTT. Amino acids: CASSIEGQSPLHF. This rearrangement joins TRBV19 to TRBJ1-6, with 7 bases fitting TRBD1. V dropped 0 bases and J dropped 10; count of bases not matched to a gene: 0. Germline V gives CDR1 LNHDA, CDR2 SQIVND (reference sequence). This CDR3 has 13 residues. Filled out from reference TRBV19 and TRBJ1-6, the complete variable domain reads DGGITQSPKYLFRKEGQNVTLSCEQNLNHDAMYWYRQDPGQGLRLIYYSQIVNDFQKGDIAEGYSVSREKKESFPLTVTSAQKNPTAFYLCASSIEGQSPLHFGNGTRLTVT.

This clone appeared once. V usage is TRBV6-5 and J usage is TRBJ1-2; no reliable D call. Per germline, CDR1 MNHEY and CDR2 SVGAGI. Trimming left V 0 bases short and J 3 bases short, with 11 bases between. The CDR3 contains 15 residues. The CDR3 nucleotides read TGTGCCAGCAGTTACTCGCCCAGTCCCTACTATGGCTACACCTTC. Translation gives CASSYSPSPYYGYTF.